This record concerns one T cell receptor beta chain sequence. Antigen: not known. Reprocessing the 5' RACE reads, TCRdb reports a single entry for every CDR3 protein and omits DNA. The table lists approximately 380,000 distinct CDR3 sequences. These data originate in a study of monozygotic twins with inflammatory bowel disease. Study results and limitations: Whereas healthy co-twins had higher TCRbeta diversity (inverse Simpson), IBD patients had lower diversity.

The CDR3 sequence is 14 residues long. Germline V CDR1 and CDR2: LGHNA, YSLEER. Sequences were obtained from blood. This chain uses TRBV4-3 with TRBJ1-3. The sequence derives from a human donor with ulcerative colitis or Crohn's disease, or a healthy co-twin of an affected twin (not recorded which). The CDR3 reads CASSQELSGNTIYF.